Listed here is a single T cell receptor (beta chain). In germline, CDR1 is SGHTA, CDR2 FQGNSA. This CDR3 region has 14 residues. J gave up 1 base and V 4 bases, and 3 bases lay outside the gene matches. Participants had their cohort set by participant-reported clinical history. Per the original methods: For nucleated cells, counts were estimated from reference gene primer amplification. The assay was immunoSEQ multiplex PCR, and TCRdb's table has in-frame clones only and misses some. V and J calls and clone size are copied from that table; D and trimming were computed from the DNA. The table shows about 150,000 clones, with under 90% occurring only once. This record comes from a study of blood T cell repertoires in COVID-19.

The gene calls are TRBV7-2 and TRBJ2-5; 7 bases align to TRBD2. Material for sequencing was PBMCs or T cells enriched from blood (not recorded which). This receptor was obtained from a man over 45 who had recovered from COVID-19. The CDR3 nucleotides read TGTGCCAGCAGCTACCAGCGGGGCCAAGAGACCCAGTACTTC. Translation: CASSYQRGQETQYF.